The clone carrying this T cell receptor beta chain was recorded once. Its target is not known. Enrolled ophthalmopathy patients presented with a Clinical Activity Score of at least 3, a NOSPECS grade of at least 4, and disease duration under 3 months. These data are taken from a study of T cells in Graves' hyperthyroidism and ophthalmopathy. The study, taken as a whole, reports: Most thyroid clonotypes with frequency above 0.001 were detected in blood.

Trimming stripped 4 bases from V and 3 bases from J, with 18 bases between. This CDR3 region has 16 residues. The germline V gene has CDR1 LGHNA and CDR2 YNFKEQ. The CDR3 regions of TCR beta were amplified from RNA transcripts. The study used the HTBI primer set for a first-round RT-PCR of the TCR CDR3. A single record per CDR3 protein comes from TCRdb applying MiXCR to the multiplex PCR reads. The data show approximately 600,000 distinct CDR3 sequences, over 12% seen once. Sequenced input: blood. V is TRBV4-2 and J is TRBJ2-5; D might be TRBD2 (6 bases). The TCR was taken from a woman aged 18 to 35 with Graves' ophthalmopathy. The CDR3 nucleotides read TGTGCCAGCAGCCTTCAACCAGCGGGTAACGAAGAGACCCAGTACTTC. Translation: CASSLQPAGNEETQYF.